This passage covers 29 T cell receptor beta chains from one sample sequenced in a study of T cell changes during pregnancy in multiple sclerosis. The method was immunoSEQ multiplex PCR; TCRdb's version includes in-frame clones alone and lacks a portion of them. The sample holds about 65,000 clones; about 92% are singletons and the top ten take around 3.3%. The source material was CD8+ T cells from peripheral blood mononuclear cells, sampled in the third trimester of pregnancy. The origin of the receptors is a female donor in good health, enrolled as a control in a pregnancy study.

The V call is TRBV7-2, the J call TRBJ1-1; D not certain. The CDR3 is 15 amino acids. CDR1 is SGHTA and CDR2 is FQGNSA in the germline V gene. V was pared by 1 base and J by 1 base, with 10 bases between. Here the CDR3 reads CASSLGRGSNTEAFF. CDR3 sequence (DNA): TGTGCCAGCAGCTTAGGCCGCGGGTCGAACACTGAAGCTTTCTTT.

This clone was observed a single time. Written as DNA, the CDR3 is TGTGCCAGTTTGGGGCATGTTAATGGGCAGCCCCAGCATTTT. Translating gives CASLGHVNGQPQHF. The chain links TRBV19 to TRBJ1-5, with a tentative D call TRBD1 (5 bases). Germline-derived CDR1 and CDR2 are LNHDA and SQIVND (reference sequence). Trimming pared 8 bases from V and 7 bases from J, leaving 18 bases between. This CDR3 is built from 14 residues.

This chain uses TRBV9 with TRBJ1-1; D not resolved. The CDR3 runs to 15 residues. Trimming pared 0 bases from V and 4 bases from J, leaving 13 bases between. Germline CDR1 and CDR2: SGDLS and YYNGEE. For the CDR3, the DNA is TGTGCCAGCAGCGTAGAGTGGTTGGGGAGCACTGAAGCTTTCTTT. It translates to CASSVEWLGSTEAFF. Based on the CDR3 plus reference TRBV9 and TRBJ1-1, the full variable domain is DSGVTQTPKHLITATGQRVTLRCSPRSGDLSVYWYQQSLDQGLQFLIQYYNGEERAKGNILERFSAQQFPDLHSELNLSSLELGDSALYFCASSVEWLGSTEAFFGQGTRLTVV.

The V gene is TRBV5-4, the J gene TRBJ1-1; tentative D call: TRBD1 (5 bases). This CDR3 has 15 residues. Trimming left V 4 bases short and J 0 bases short, with 13 bases between. Germline V lookup: CDR1 SGHNT, CDR2 YYREEE (reference sequence). The CDR3 DNA reads TGTGCCAGCAGCGCCCCGACAGATTTGAACACTGAAGCTTTCTTT. Protein sequence: CASSAPTDLNTEAFF.

This clone was seen just once. V usage is TRBV4-1 and J usage is TRBJ1-2; D may be TRBD1 (6 bases). The CDR3 extends over 16 amino acids. CDR1 MGHRA and CDR2 YSYEKL come from the germline V gene. Trimming shortened V by 1 base and J by 4 bases, and 16 bases separated the two germline ends. The CDR3 region is CASSQVVAQGGYGYTF. The DNA for the CDR3 is TGCGCCAGCAGCCAAGTTGTGGCCCAAGGGGGCTATGGCTACACCTTC.

This rearrangement joins TRBV9 to TRBJ2-3, with 9 nucleotides matching TRBD2. This CDR3 is 15 amino acids long. The germline V gene encodes CDR1 SGDLS and CDR2 YYNGEE. Germline trimming cut 1 base from V and 2 bases from J; bases unmatched to any gene: 2. The CDR3 DNA sequence: TGTGCCAGCAGCGTATCTAGCGGGAACACAGATACGCAGTATTTT. The encoded protein is CASSVSSGNTDTQYF. Full variable domain (rest looked up from reference TRBV9 and TRBJ2-3): DSGVTQTPKHLITATGQRVTLRCSPRSGDLSVYWYQQSLDQGLQFLIQYYNGEERAKGNILERFSAQQFPDLHSELNLSSLELGDSALYFCASSVSSGNTDTQYFGPGTRLTVL.

This clone was seen once. The chain employs TRBV29-1 and TRBJ2-1; TRBD1 agrees at 7 bases. Germline CDR1 and CDR2: SQVTM and ANQGSEA. The CDR3 is made up of 15 amino acids. V was clipped by 0 bases and J by 9 bases; unmatched bases: 11. This chain's CDR3 is CSVEDRRGLGSEQFF. In DNA, the CDR3 is TGCAGCGTTGAAGATCGAAGGGGGCTGGGAAGTGAGCAGTTCTTC.

The V and J genes are TRBV29-1 and TRBJ1-2; D is ambiguous. Germline V gene data show CDR1 as SQVTM and CDR2 as ANQGSEA. This CDR3 has 15 amino acids. With 0 bases removed from V and 0 bases from J, the gap between germline ends came to 11 bases. In DNA, the CDR3 is TGCAGCGTTGAAGATACTTTAATGCCTAACTATGGCTACACCTTC. This sequence encodes CSVEDTLMPNYGYTF.

The CDR3 sequence: CASSDRGEREQYF. The DNA of the CDR3 is TGTGCCAGCTCGGACAGGGGGGAACGCGAGCAGTACTTC. The chain recombines TRBV21-1 with TRBJ2-7; TRBD1 is the table's D call, not checked against the DNA. TRBV21-1 is described as a pseudogene. The CDR3 runs to 13 residues.

The chain couples TRBV19 to TRBJ1-2; a possible D gene is TRBD1 (6 bases). CDR1 and CDR2 (germline): LNHDA, SQIVND (reference sequence). V lost 4 bases and J lost 4, with 16 bases in between. The CDR3 extends over 15 amino acids. Here the CDR3 DNA reads TGTGCCAGTAGTACCCAGGGGCCCCGGGGCTATGGCTACACCTTC. The encoded protein is CASSTQGPRGYGYTF.

CDR3 DNA: TGTGCCACCAGCAGAACCCAGGGCAGGGGCGAAGACTATGGCTACACCTTC. Its translation: CATSRTQGRGEDYGYTF. The chain has TRBV15 and TRBJ1-2; weak D call: TRBD1 (6 bases). The germline gives CDR1 LNHNV, CDR2 YYDKDF (reference sequence). V lost 2 bases to trimming and J lost 3 bases, with 19 bases between them. The CDR3 length is 17 residues.

This chain joins TRBV19 and TRBJ1-6; 10 bases map to TRBD1. From germline, CDR1 is LNHDA and CDR2 SQIVND (reference sequence). V lost 6 bases to trimming and J lost 7 bases; unmatched junction nucleotides: 3. The CDR3 has 14 residues. The CDR3 DNA is TGTGCCAGTAGGGGACAGGGGACCAATTCACCCCTCCACTTT. Translated: CASRGQGTNSPLHF.

The chain carries TRBV2 and TRBJ2-4; a weak D match, TRBD1 (6 bases). From germline, CDR1 is SNHLY and CDR2 FYNNEI. V was trimmed by 2 bases and J by 1 base, leaving 18 bases between them. The length of the CDR3 is 18 residues. CDR3 DNA: TGTGCCAGCAGTGAATTGGAGTTCGGGACACCTGCCAAAAACATTCAGTACTTC. Translating gives CASSELEFGTPAKNIQYF.

The rearrangement links TRBV4-2 to TRBJ2-5; no definite D call. CDR3 length: 13 residues. V was clipped by 2 bases and J by 0 bases, with 4 bases between them. The germline V gene has CDR1 LGHNA and CDR2 YNFKEQ. The CDR3 region has the DNA TGTGCCAGCAGCCAACAGGACCAAGAGACCCAGTACTTC. Its translation: CASSQQDQETQYF.

V is TRBV9 and J is TRBJ2-3; 7 nucleotides line up with TRBD1. CDR1 and CDR2 from the germline V gene are SGDLS and YYNGEE. This CDR3 comprises 15 residues. After removal of 0 bases from V and 0 bases from J, the junction contained 1 base not matched to a gene. The chain's CDR3 is CASSVEGASTDTQYF. The CDR3 DNA follows: TGTGCCAGCAGCGTAGAGGGGGCTAGCACAGATACGCAGTATTTT.

The chain employs TRBV28 and TRBJ2-1, with 10 bases aligning to TRBD1. The trim removed 6 bases at V and 7 bases at J, leaving 9 bases unmatched. This CDR3 region has 15 residues. Germline V gene lookup returns CDR1 MDHEN and CDR2 SYDVKM. The CDR3 nucleotides read TGTGCCAGCAGAGCCGGGACAGGGGTCAGTAATGAGCAGTTCTTC. It codes for CASRAGTGVSNEQFF. The full variable domain, in which reference TRBV28 and TRBJ2-1 provide the parts outside the CDR3, is DVKVTQSSRYLVKRTGEKVFLECVQDMDHENMFWYRQDPGLGLRLIYFSYDVKMKEKGDIPEGYSVSREKKERFSLILESASTNQTSMYLCASRAGTGVSNEQFFGPGTRLTVL.

The CDR3 is CASSLGQTYGYTF. As DNA, the CDR3 is TGTGCCAGCAGTCTCGGACAGACTTATGGCTACACCTTC. This sequence joins TRBV27 and TRBJ1-2; D possibly corresponds to TRBD1 (6 bases). The CDR3 runs 13 residues. The V and J ends lost 5 bases and 5 bases respectively, with 12 bases between them. CDR1 is MNHEY and CDR2 is SMNVEV in the germline V gene (reference sequence).

This chain uses TRBV2 with TRBJ2-7; tentatively, D is TRBD1 (5 bases). V lost 8 bases to trimming and J lost 7 bases, with 15 bases between them. Per germline, CDR1 SNHLY and CDR2 FYNNEI. This CDR3 has 12 amino acids. The CDR3: CASVKSRVEQYF. The CDR3 DNA reads TGTGCCAGCGTTAAATCCAGGGTTGAGCAGTACTTC.

About this clone: Different DNA sequences within this sample yield the same CDR3. V is TRBV7-3 and J is TRBJ2-1; TRBD2 matches 10 bases. The germline gives CDR1 SGHTA, CDR2 FQGTGA. The CDR3 length is 15 residues. V shed 4 bases and J 4 bases; nucleotides not matched to a gene: 4. The CDR3 DNA reads TGTGCCAGCAGCTCGACTAGCGGGTCTTACAATGAGCAGTTCTTC. It specifies CASSSTSGSYNEQFF.

The chain couples TRBV5-1 to TRBJ1-2, with TRBD1 as a possible D gene (6 bases). This CDR3 region has 13 residues. From germline, CDR1 is SGHRS and CDR2 YFSETQ. Trimming cost V 0 bases and J 6 bases, with 9 bases left between them. In DNA, the CDR3 is TGCGCCAGCAGCTTGGGTCAGGGGAATGGCTACACCTTC. Translating it yields CASSLGQGNGYTF.

The rearrangement links TRBV7-3 to TRBJ2-3; TRBD2 matches 9 bases. CDR3 length equals 13 residues. The V and J ends lost 6 bases and 3 bases, in that order; junction bases with no gene match: 1. The germline V gene encodes CDR1 SGHTA and CDR2 FQGTGA. The CDR3 bases are TGTGCCAGCAGAGCGGGGGGAACAGATACGCAGTATTTT. It codes for CASRAGGTDTQYF.

This clone came up once. J is TRBJ2-1 and V is TRBV14, with a tentative D call TRBD1 (5 bases). Germline-derived CDR1 and CDR2 are SGHDN and FVKESK. Trimming shortened V by 4 bases and J by 4 bases, and 8 bases separated the two germline ends. CDR3 length: 13 residues. For the CDR3, the DNA is TGTGCCAGCAGCCTACAGGTTTACAATGAGCAGTTCTTC. Protein sequence: CASSLQVYNEQFF.

The chain is built from TRBV19 and TRBJ1-5; TRBD1 matches 8 bases. V lost 9 bases and J lost 6; bases outside the gene matches: 10. This CDR3 is built from 14 residues. CDR1 and CDR2 (germline): LNHDA, SQIVND (reference sequence). CDR3 region: CASSPGGESQPQHF. Written as DNA, the CDR3 is TGTGCCAGCAGCCCAGGGGGCGAGAGTCAGCCCCAGCATTTT.

This clone appeared a single time. The V gene is TRBV20-1, the J gene TRBJ1-5, with a tentative D call TRBD1 (5 bases). Trimming pared 7 bases from V and 2 bases from J, leaving 6 bases between. The germline V gene encodes CDR1 DFQATT and CDR2 SNEGSKA (reference sequence). This CDR3 region has 11 residues. The CDR3 sequence: CSVQGNQPQHF. The CDR3, as DNA: TGCAGTGTACAGGGCAATCAGCCCCAGCATTTT.

The chain is built from TRBV28 and TRBJ2-5; TRBD1 aligns across 7 bases. Germline V gene lookup returns CDR1 MDHEN and CDR2 SYDVKM. This CDR3 is built from 15 residues. V shed 6 bases and J 4 bases; nucleotides not matched to a gene: 11. For the CDR3, the DNA is TGTGCCAGCAGATTTACGGGACAGAGGCGAGAGACCCAGTACTTC. This gives the protein CASRFTGQRRETQYF. Looking up the rest from reference TRBV28 and TRBJ2-5 gives the full variable domain: DVKVTQSSRYLVKRTGEKVFLECVQDMDHENMFWYRQDPGLGLRLIYFSYDVKMKEKGDIPEGYSVSREKKERFSLILESASTNQTSMYLCASRFTGQRRETQYFGPGTRLLVL.

The chain employs TRBV2 and TRBJ2-3, with TRBD1 identical over 10 bases. V lost 7 bases to trimming and J lost 3 bases; unmatched junction nucleotides: 7. This CDR3 is 15 amino acids long. From germline, CDR1 is SNHLY and CDR2 FYNNEI. Here the CDR3 reads CASKVGQGETDTQYF. The CDR3 DNA reads TGTGCCAGCAAAGTCGGACAGGGGGAGACAGATACGCAGTATTTT.

V and J are TRBV7-9 and TRBJ2-5; a possible D gene is TRBD2 (7 bases). This CDR3 has 14 amino acids. The germline CDR1 and CDR2 sequences are SEHNR and FQNEAQ (reference sequence). V lost 5 bases to trimming and J lost 1 base, with 11 bases between them. The CDR3 coding sequence is TGTGCCAGCAGCACGGGGGGCAGCCAAGAGACCCAGTACTTC. Its protein product is CASSTGGSQETQYF.

This clone was found once. J is TRBJ2-7 and V is TRBV5-6, with D perhaps TRBD2 (6 bases). CDR1 is SGHDT and CDR2 is YYEEEE in the germline V gene. There are 14 residues in the CDR3. The V and J ends lost 3 bases and 0 bases respectively, with 10 bases between them. Written as DNA, the CDR3 is TGTGCCAGCAGCTGGGACTTACGCTCCTACGAGCAGTACTTC. Translation gives CASSWDLRSYEQYF.

This sequence joins TRBV7-9 and TRBJ1-1; no clear D gene. Trimming stripped 6 bases from V and 4 bases from J, with 12 bases between. Germline V lookup: CDR1 SEHNR, CDR2 FQNEAQ (reference sequence). The CDR3 covers 13 residues. CDR3 loop: CASSHRDPTEAFF. Written as DNA, the CDR3 is TGTGCCAGCAGTCACCGGGATCCCACTGAAGCTTTCTTT.